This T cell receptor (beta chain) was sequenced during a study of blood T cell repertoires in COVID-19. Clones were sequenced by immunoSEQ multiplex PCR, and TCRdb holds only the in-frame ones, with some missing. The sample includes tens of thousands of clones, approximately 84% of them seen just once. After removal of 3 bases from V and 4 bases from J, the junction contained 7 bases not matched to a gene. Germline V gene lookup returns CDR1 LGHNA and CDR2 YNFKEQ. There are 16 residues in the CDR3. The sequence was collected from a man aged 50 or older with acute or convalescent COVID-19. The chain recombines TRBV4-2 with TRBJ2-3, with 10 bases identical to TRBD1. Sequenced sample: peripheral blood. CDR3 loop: CASSHPTTGGADTQYF. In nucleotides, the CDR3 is TGTGCCAGCAGCCACCCCACGACAGGGGGCGCAGATACGCAGTATTTT.